This T cell receptor beta chain appears in the sequencing data of a study of beta chain features in type 1 diabetes. Regarding the study as a whole: When VDJ junctions were examined, type 1 diabetes patients showed fewer insertions and more deletions.

Expressed TCRB transcripts were sequenced because the isolated RNA had all been reverse transcribed beforehand. Sequencing used immunoSEQ multiplex PCR; TCRdb keeps in-frame clones, though not all of them. The table has 300,000 to 350,000 clones, approximately 8% seen once. This clone was found a few times. Its target is unknown. Germline V gene data show CDR1 as SNHLY and CDR2 as FYNNEI. Trimming left V 4 bases short and J 0 bases short, with 9 bases between. The CDR3 has 14 amino acids. Sequences were obtained from central memory CD4+ T cells from blood. This sequence joins TRBV2 and TRBJ1-1; D is uncertain. The receptor's source is a young woman in good health. CDR3 in amino acids: CASSVEGVNTEAFF. The CDR3 DNA follows: TGTGCCAGCAGTGTAGAGGGTGTGAACACTGAAGCTTTCTTT.